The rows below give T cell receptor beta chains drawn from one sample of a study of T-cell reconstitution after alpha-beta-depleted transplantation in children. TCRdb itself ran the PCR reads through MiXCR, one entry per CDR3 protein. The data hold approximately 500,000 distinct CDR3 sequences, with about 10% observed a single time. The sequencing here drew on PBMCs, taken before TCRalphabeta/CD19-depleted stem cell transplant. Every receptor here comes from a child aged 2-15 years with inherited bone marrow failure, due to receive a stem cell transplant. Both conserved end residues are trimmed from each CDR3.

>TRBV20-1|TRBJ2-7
SAPTGGDYEQY
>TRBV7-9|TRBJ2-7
ASSLVLTGAYEQY
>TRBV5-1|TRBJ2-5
ASSFPPSGRDQETQY
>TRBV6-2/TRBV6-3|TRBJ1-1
ASSYSPGTEAF
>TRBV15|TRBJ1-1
AIKAGTETEAF
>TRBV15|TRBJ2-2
ATTAGDWRSGELF
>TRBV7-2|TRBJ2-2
ASSLFYTGELF
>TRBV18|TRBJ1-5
ASSPHSDSNQPQH
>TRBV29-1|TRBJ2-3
SGNPLGAAQY
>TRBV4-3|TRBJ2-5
ASSQSGRSGETQY
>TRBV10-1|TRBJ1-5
ASTRVAGARNQPQH
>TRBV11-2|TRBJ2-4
ASSQTGVIVAKNIQY
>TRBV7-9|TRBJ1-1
ASSPGLTGSEAF
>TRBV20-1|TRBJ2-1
SARDWVDEQF
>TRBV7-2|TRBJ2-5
ASTPGGAQY
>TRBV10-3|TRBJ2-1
AISESSGRALDEQF
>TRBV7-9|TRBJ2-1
ASSLGINEQF
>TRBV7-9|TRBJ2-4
ASSPRAENIQY
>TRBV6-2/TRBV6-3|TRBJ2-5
ASSYPDATQY
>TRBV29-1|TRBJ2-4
SVEEGDRGNIQY
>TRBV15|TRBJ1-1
ATSRELEAF
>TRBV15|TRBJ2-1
ATSRDLMASGRSWNEQF
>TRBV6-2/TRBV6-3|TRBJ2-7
ASSSYSTGLYEQY
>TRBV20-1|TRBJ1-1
SATLIFTGVTNTEAF